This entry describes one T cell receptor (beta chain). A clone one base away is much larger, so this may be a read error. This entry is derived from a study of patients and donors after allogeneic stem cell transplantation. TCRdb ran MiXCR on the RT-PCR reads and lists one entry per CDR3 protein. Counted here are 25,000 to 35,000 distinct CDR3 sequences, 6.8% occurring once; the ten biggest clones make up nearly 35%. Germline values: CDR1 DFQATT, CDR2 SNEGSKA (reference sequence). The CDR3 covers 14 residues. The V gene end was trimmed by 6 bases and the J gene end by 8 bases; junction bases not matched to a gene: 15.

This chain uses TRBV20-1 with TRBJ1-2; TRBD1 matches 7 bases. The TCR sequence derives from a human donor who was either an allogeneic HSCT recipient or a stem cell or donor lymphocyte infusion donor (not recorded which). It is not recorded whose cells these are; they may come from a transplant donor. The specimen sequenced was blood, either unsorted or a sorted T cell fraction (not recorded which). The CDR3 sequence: CSALHRGGMEGYTF. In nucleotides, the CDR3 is TGCAGTGCCCTACACAGGGGAGGGATGGAGGGCTACACCTTC.